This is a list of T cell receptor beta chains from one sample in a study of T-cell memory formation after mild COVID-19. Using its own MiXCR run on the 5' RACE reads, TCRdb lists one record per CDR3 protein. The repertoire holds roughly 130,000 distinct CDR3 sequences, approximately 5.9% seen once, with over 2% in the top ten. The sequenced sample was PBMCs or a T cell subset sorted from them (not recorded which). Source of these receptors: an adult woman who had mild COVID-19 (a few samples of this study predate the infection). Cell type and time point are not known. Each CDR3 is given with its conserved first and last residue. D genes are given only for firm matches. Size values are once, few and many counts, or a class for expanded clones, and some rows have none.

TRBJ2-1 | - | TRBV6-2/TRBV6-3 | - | TGTGCCAGCAGTCAACGGGGTTGGCGCGTGAATGAGCAGTTCTTC | CASSQRGWRVNEQFF
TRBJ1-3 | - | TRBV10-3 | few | TGTGCCATCAGTGAGCACTCTGGAAACACCATATATTTT | CAISEHSGNTIYF
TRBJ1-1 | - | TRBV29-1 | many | TGCAGCGCTGGGCCTAAACAGGTTTTGAACACTGAAGCTTTCTTT | CSAGPKQVLNTEAFF
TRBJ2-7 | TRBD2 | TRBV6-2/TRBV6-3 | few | TGTGCCAGCAGTAGCCTAGCGGGCTCTAGAGAGCAGTACTTC | CASSSLAGSREQYF
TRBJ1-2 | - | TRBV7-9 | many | TGTGCCAGCAGCTTGAAAGGGTTGGATGGCTACACCTTC | CASSLKGLDGYTF
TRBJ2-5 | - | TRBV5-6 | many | TGTGCCAGCAGCCTCTCGGCGGATGAAGAGACCCAGTACTTC | CASSLSADEETQYF
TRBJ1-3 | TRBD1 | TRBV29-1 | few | TGCAGCGTGAGACAGGGGGCAATGGGAAACACCATATATTTT | CSVRQGAMGNTIYF
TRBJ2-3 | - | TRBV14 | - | TGTGCCAGCAGCCAAATCAGGCAGGCGCTAGATACGCAGTATTTT | CASSQIRQALDTQYF
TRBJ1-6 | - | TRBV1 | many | TGCACCAGCAGCCAAGTTAGTAAGGCCCGGGTAATCGGGACCCTCCACTTT | CTSSQVSKARVIGTLHF
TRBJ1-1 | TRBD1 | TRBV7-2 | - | TGTGCCAGCAGACAACAGGGGCCCATGAACACTGAAGCTTTCTTT | CASRQQGPMNTEAFF
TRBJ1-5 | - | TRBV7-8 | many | TGTGCCAGCAGCTTAGGTCTGGGTACGGCCAATCAGCCCCAGCATTTT | CASSLGLGTANQPQHF
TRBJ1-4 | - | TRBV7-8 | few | TGTGCCAGCAGCTTACGGTGGCAGGGTGAAGAAAAACTGTTTTTT | CASSLRWQGEEKLFF
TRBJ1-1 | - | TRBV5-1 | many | TGCGCCAGCAGCTTGACTCAGGTGAACACTGAAGCTTTCTTT | CASSLTQVNTEAFF
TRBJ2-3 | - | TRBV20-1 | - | TGCAGTGCTAGTTCGATCACAGATACGCAGTATTTT | CSASSITDTQYF
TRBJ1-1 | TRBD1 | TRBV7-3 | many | TGTGCCAGCAGCTTACAGGGGGCGGACCTTGAAGCTTTCTTT | CASSLQGADLEAFF
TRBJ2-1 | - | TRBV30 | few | TGTGCCTGCTCCGCGGGGTGGGGGCCTTCCAGGTCCTACAATGAGCAGTTCTTC | CACSAGWGPSRSYNEQFF
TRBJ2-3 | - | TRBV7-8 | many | TGTGCCAGCAGCTTAGCGCGGGCAGATACGCAGTATTTT | CASSLARADTQYF
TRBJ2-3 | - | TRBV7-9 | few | TGTGCCAGCAGCCCCCGGCTAGGGGGGGGCAGAGATACGCAGTATTTT | CASSPRLGGGRDTQYF
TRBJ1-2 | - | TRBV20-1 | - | TGCAGTGCTGCAGAGGACGAACGGGGCTACACCTTC | CSAAEDERGYTF
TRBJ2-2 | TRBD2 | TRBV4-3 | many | TGCGCCAGCAGCCAGGGACTAGCGGGAGTTACCACCGGGGAGCTGTTTTTT | CASSQGLAGVTTGELFF
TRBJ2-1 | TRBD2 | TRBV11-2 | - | TGTGCCAGCAGCCCAATCAGCGGGGGGGTTTACAATGAGCAGTTCTTC | CASSPISGGVYNEQFF
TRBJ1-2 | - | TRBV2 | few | TGTGCCAGCATGGGGGCCCTAAGCAATGGCTACACCTTC | CASMGALSNGYTF
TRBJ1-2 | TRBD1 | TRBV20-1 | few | TGCAGTGCTCACGACAGGGGCTATGGCTACACCTTC | CSAHDRGYGYTF
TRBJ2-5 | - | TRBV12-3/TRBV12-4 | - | TGTGCCAGCAGTCTCTCGGACGGGGGAACCCAGTACTTC | CASSLSDGGTQYF
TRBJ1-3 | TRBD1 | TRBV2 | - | TGTGCCAGCAGACGAGACAGGGACTCTGGAAACACCATATATTTT | CASRRDRDSGNTIYF
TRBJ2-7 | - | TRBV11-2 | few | TGTGCCAGCCAGGGCTGGGACACCTCCTACGAGCAGTACTTC | CASQGWDTSYEQYF
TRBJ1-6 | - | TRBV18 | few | TGTGCCAGCTCACCGACAGTCGGGGTTGATTCACCCCTCCACTTT | CASSPTVGVDSPLHF
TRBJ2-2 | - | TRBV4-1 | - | TGCGCCAGCACTCATACTAGGGGGACCGGGGAGCTGTTTTTT | CASTHTRGTGELFF
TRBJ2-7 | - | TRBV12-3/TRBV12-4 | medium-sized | TGTGCCAGCAGTTCCATATACGAGCAGTACTTC | CASSSIYEQYF
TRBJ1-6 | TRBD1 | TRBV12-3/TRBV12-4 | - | TGTGCCAGCAGTTTAGGAGGGGGCCGTAATTCACCCCTCCACTTT | CASSLGGGRNSPLHF
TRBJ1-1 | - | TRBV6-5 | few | TGTGCCAGCAGTTACATCTCAGGGCTCACTGAAGCTTTCTTT | CASSYISGLTEAFF
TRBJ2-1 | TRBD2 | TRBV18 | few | TGTGCCAGCTCACCAAGCTTAGCGGGGGCAAACTCCTACAATGAGCAGTTCTTC | CASSPSLAGANSYNEQFF
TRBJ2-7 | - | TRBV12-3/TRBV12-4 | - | TGTGCCAGCAGTTCCCAGGGATACTCCTACGAGCAGTACTTC | CASSSQGYSYEQYF
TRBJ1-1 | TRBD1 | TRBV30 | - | TGTGCCTGGGGGCCGGGACAGATGAACACTGAAGCTTTCTTT | CAWGPGQMNTEAFF
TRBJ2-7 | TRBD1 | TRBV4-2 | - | TGTGCCAGCAGCCCTTCCGGGACAGGAATGTACGAGCAGTACTTC | CASSPSGTGMYEQYF
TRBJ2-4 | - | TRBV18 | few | TGTGCCAGCTCACCTTCAGGGTTGGACATTCAGTACTTC | CASSPSGLDIQYF
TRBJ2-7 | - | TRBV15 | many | TGTGCCACCAGCAGAGATCCCAACTACGAGCAGTACTTC | CATSRDPNYEQYF
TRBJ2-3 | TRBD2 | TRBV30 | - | TGTGCCTGGAGCCCTCCGAGACTAGCGGTCACAGATACGCAGTATTTT | CAWSPPRLAVTDTQYF
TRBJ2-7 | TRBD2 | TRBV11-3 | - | TGTGCCAGCAGCTTAGGACTAGCGGGAGGCCTCGAGCAGTACTTC | CASSLGLAGGLEQYF
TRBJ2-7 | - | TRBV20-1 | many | TGCAGTGCGAGGGTACTGCCCCCCTACGAGCAGTACTTC | CSARVLPPYEQYF
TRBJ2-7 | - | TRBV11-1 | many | TGTGCCAGCAGCTCTGACCCCGACGGATCCTACGAGCAGTACTTC | CASSSDPDGSYEQYF
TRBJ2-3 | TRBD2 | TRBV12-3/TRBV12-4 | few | TGTGCCAGCAGTTTCGGGGGGGCAGCAGATACGCAGTATTTT | CASSFGGAADTQYF
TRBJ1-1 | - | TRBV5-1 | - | TGCGCCAGCAGCTTGCGTCAAGGGAATGAAGCTTTCTTT | CASSLRQGNEAFF
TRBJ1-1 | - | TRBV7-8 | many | TGTGCCAGCAGCGACCATGCTCGGTCTACATCCGGTCGGACTGAAGCTTTCTTT | CASSDHARSTSGRTEAFF
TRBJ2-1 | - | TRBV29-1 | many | TGCAGCGTTGTCCCCCCCCAAGGCTCCTACAATGAGCAGTTCTTC | CSVVPPQGSYNEQFF